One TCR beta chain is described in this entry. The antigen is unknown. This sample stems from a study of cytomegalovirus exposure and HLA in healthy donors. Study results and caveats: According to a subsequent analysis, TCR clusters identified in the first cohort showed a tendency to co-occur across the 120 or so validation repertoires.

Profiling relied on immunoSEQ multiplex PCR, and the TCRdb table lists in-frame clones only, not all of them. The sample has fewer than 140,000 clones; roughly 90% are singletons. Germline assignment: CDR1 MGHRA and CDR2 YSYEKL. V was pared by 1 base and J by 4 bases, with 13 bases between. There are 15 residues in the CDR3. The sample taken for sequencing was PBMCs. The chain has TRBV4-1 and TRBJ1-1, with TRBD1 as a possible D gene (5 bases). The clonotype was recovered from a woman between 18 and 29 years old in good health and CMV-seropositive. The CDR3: CASSQGRKGLTEAFF. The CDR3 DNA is TGCGCCAGCAGCCAAGGAAGAAAGGGGCTCACTGAAGCTTTCTTT.